These 31 T cell receptor beta chains were all obtained from the same sample, sequenced in a study of blood T cell repertoires in COVID-19. Clones were read by immunoSEQ multiplex PCR, and TCRdb kept only the in-frame ones, dropping some. In the table there are some 250,000 clones, about nine tenths of which are singletons. Sequencing input: PBMCs or T cells enriched from blood (not recorded which). These receptors were taken from a woman aged 30 to 39 with acute COVID-19.

The chain uses TRBV13 and TRBJ2-5, with D unclear. Germline CDR1 and CDR2: PRHDT and FYEKMQ (reference sequence). The V end lost 2 bases, the J end lost 2 bases, and 9 bases lay between the germline ends. CDR3 size: 14 residues. The chain's CDR3 is CASSLSGFQETQYF. In DNA form, the CDR3 reads TGTGCCAGCAGCTTATCTGGCTTTCAAGAGACCCAGTACTTC.

V and J are TRBV5-5 and TRBJ2-2, with D unresolved. V was shortened by 1 base and J by 0 bases, with 7 bases between the two germline ends. Germline CDR1 and CDR2: SGHKS and YYEKEE (reference sequence). The CDR3 has 15 residues. This CDR3 reads CASSLWHPNTGELFF. The CDR3 region has the DNA TGTGCCAGCAGCTTGTGGCACCCGAACACCGGGGAGCTGTTTTTT.

This chain uses TRBV30 with TRBJ2-7; weak D call: TRBD2 (5 bases). This CDR3 is built from 13 residues. V dropped 8 bases and J dropped 0 bases, with 14 bases sitting between them. CDR1 and CDR2 from the germline V gene are GTSNPN and SVGIG (reference sequence). The CDR3 nucleotides are TGTGCCCGCGGATCCGGGAACTCCTACGAGCAGTACTTC. Translating it yields CARGSGNSYEQYF. The full variable domain, rest sourced from reference TRBV30 and TRBJ2-7, is SQTIHQWPATLVQPVGSPLSLECTVEGTSNPNLYWYRQAAGRGLQLLFYSVGIGQISSEVPQNLSASRPQDRQFILSSKKLLLSDSGFYLCARGSGNSYEQYFGPGTRLTVT.

This clone was picked up one time. The chain carries TRBV9 and TRBJ1-1, with D perhaps matching TRBD1 (5 bases). CDR1 and CDR2 from the germline V gene are SGDLS and YYNGEE. This CDR3 has 13 residues. Trimming left V 0 bases short and J 7 bases short, with 10 bases between. The CDR3 sequence is CASSVVVGDEAFF. The CDR3 coding sequence is TGTGCCAGCAGCGTAGTGGTAGGGGATGAAGCTTTCTTT.

The rearrangement uses TRBV19 and TRBJ1-5; D possibly corresponds to TRBD1 (6 bases). CDR3 length: 15 residues. V gave up 3 bases and J gave up 3 bases, with 12 bases separating them. The germline V gene has CDR1 LNHDA and CDR2 SQIVND (reference sequence). The CDR3 is CASSIRGSFNQPQHF. The CDR3 nucleotides read TGTGCCAGTAGTATTAGGGGGAGTTTCAATCAGCCCCAGCATTTT.

This clone came up a few times. The sample holds other DNA sequences that translate to the same CDR3. CDR3 DNA: TGTGCCAGCAGCCCTGAAGGGGGTCAGCCCCAGCATTTT. Translation: CASSPEGGQPQHF. This rearrangement joins TRBV9 to TRBJ1-5, with D perhaps TRBD1 (6 bases). CDR1 is SGDLS and CDR2 is YYNGEE in the germline V gene. V lost 4 bases, J lost 6 bases, and 11 bases lay in between. This CDR3 contains 13 residues.

The chain has TRBV19 and TRBJ2-1; a weak D match, TRBD2 (6 bases). Germline assignment: CDR1 LNHDA and CDR2 SQIVND (reference sequence). V dropped 2 bases and J dropped 7 bases, with 24 bases sitting between them. CDR3 length: 18 amino acids. The CDR3: CASSISRVQWGDGNEQFF. CDR3 DNA: TGTGCCAGTAGTATATCACGAGTTCAGTGGGGGGATGGGAATGAGCAGTTCTTC.

This rearrangement joins TRBV5-1 to TRBJ1-3; D may be TRBD1 (5 bases). Germline V CDR1 and CDR2: SGHRS, YFSETQ. The CDR3 totals 14 residues. V lost 2 bases and J 0 bases, leaving 6 bases between the germline ends. This chain's CDR3 is CASSFQGSGNTIYF. The CDR3 DNA reads as TGCGCCAGCAGCTTTCAGGGCTCTGGAAACACCATATATTTT.

The rearrangement joins TRBV7-2 to TRBJ1-5; 11 nucleotides match TRBD1. From germline, CDR1 is SGHTA and CDR2 FQGNSA. The V gene end was trimmed by 3 bases and the J gene end by 4 bases; junction bases not matched to a gene: 2. The CDR3 is made up of 15 amino acids. CDR3 nucleotides: TGTGCCAGCAGCTTCGGGACAGGGGGGAATCAGCCCCAGCATTTT. Its protein is CASSFGTGGNQPQHF.

This clone was observed once. The V gene is TRBV4-1, the J gene TRBJ1-3; TRBD1 matches 8 bases. This CDR3 region has 17 residues. V shed 1 base and J 1 base; nucleotides not matched to a gene: 6. Germline lookup yields CDR1 MGHRA and CDR2 YSYEKL. CDR3 region: CASSQGTGQRSGNTIYF. CDR3 bases: TGCGCCAGCAGCCAAGGGACAGGGCAGCGATCTGGAAACACCATATATTTT.

This sequence joins TRBV7-9 and TRBJ1-1; a weak D match, TRBD1 (5 bases). The CDR3 totals 14 residues. Germline V CDR1 and CDR2: SEHNR, FQNEAQ (reference sequence). Deletions cut 7 bases from V and 3 bases from J, with 15 bases between. CDR3 DNA sequence: TGTGCCAGCACCATATTGGTCAGGGACACTGAAGCTTTCTTT. Translated: CASTILVRDTEAFF.

This chain joins TRBV14 and TRBJ1-2; D unresolved. With 0 bases removed from V and 3 bases from J, the gap between germline ends came to 5 bases. The CDR3 covers 13 residues. Germline assignment: CDR1 SGHDN and CDR2 FVKESK. CDR3 DNA sequence: TGTGCCAGCAGCCAAGATCTGTACTATGGCTACACCTTC. Amino acids: CASSQDLYYGYTF. Variable domain in full (rest from reference TRBV14 and TRBJ1-2): EAGVTQFPSHSVIEKGQTVTLRCDPISGHDNLYWYRRVMGKEIKFLLHFVKESKQDESGMPNNRFLAERTGGTYSTLKVQPAELEDSGVYFCASSQDLYYGYTFGSGTRLTVV.

The chain combines TRBV15 with TRBJ2-7; 8 bases match TRBD1. V shed 7 bases and J 3 bases; nucleotides not matched to a gene: 8. This CDR3 is 14 amino acids long. Per the germline V gene, CDR1 is LNHNV and CDR2 is YYDKDF (reference sequence). The CDR3 here is CATTRDRPFYEQYF. The CDR3, as DNA: TGTGCCACCACCCGGGACAGGCCCTTCTACGAGCAGTACTTC.

Only one count was recorded for this clone. The chain employs TRBV15 and TRBJ1-3; tentatively, D is TRBD1 (5 bases). The V and J ends lost 5 bases and 3 bases respectively, with 11 bases between them. CDR1 is LNHNV, CDR2 YYDKDF, per germline (reference sequence). The CDR3 is 14 residues long. CDR3 nucleotide sequence: TGTGCCACCAGCCGTAGGGGCAATGGAAACACCATATATTTT. It codes for CATSRRGNGNTIYF.

The rearrangement joins TRBV7-3 to TRBJ1-6; no definite D call. Deletions cut 2 bases from V and 7 bases from J, with 6 bases between. The CDR3 has 13 residues. Germline-derived CDR1 and CDR2 are SGHTA and FQGTGA. The CDR3 is CASSLYQNSPLHF. The CDR3 region has the DNA TGTGCCAGCAGCTTATATCAGAATTCACCCCTCCACTTT.

The J gene is TRBJ2-2, the V gene TRBV6-5, with 7 nucleotides matching TRBD1. V lost 2 bases and J lost 6; bases outside the gene matches: 9. The germline V gene encodes CDR1 MNHEY and CDR2 SVGAGI. The CDR3 is made up of 16 amino acids. The DNA for the CDR3 is TGTGCCAGCAGTTACCTCCCGGGACAGCGGTCCGGGGAGCTGTTTTTT. Protein product: CASSYLPGQRSGELFF.

DNA of the CDR3: TGTGCCAGCAGCTTAGGGGCGCAGGGGGCGGCAGATACGCAGTATTTT. Encoded protein: CASSLGAQGAADTQYF. V and J are TRBV11-3 and TRBJ2-3, with 8 bases lining up with TRBD1. Losses at the gene ends were 1 base for V and 4 bases for J; bases not matched to a gene: 7. Germline V CDR1 and CDR2: SGHNT, YENEEA. The CDR3 is 16 amino acids.

V and J are TRBV4-1 and TRBJ1-4, with D hard to call. CDR1 and CDR2 (germline): MGHRA, YSYEKL. V was trimmed by 0 bases and J by 3 bases, leaving 8 bases between them. The CDR3 is made up of 15 amino acids. CDR3: CASSQERRPNEKLFF. The CDR3 DNA reads as TGCGCCAGCAGCCAAGAACGGAGACCTAATGAAAAACTGTTTTTT.

The chain uses TRBV12-5 and TRBJ1-2; D is possibly TRBD1 (5 bases). The CDR3 loop spans 15 amino acids. The V gene's germline CDR1 is LGHNT and CDR2 FRNRAP. Trimming removed 2 bases from V and 4 bases from J, with 14 bases in between. Here the CDR3 reads CASGLPEGVGYGYTF. The CDR3 DNA follows: TGTGCTAGTGGTTTGCCCGAAGGGGTCGGCTATGGCTACACCTTC.

The rearrangement uses TRBV6-2 or TRBV6-3 and TRBJ1-1; D is undetermined. Trimming removed 6 bases at V and 0 bases at J, with 17 bases between. Germline V gene lookup returns CDR1 MNHEY and CDR2 SVGEGT. The length of the CDR3 is 16 residues. CDR3 bases: TGTGCCAGCAGCCGCGGACTCACTCGAGTGAACACTGAAGCTTTCTTT. Residues: CASSRGLTRVNTEAFF.

The chain combines TRBV5-1 with TRBJ1-4, with D possibly being TRBD1 (6 bases). V dropped 5 bases and J dropped 7 bases, with 12 bases sitting between them. The CDR3 consists of 13 residues. CDR1 and CDR2 from the germline V gene are SGHRS and YFSETQ. The CDR3 DNA reads TGCGCCAGCAGAGGGGGGGCGCTTGAAAAACTGTTTTTT. Encoded protein: CASRGGALEKLFF.

This sequence joins TRBV28 and TRBJ1-3; D perhaps matches TRBD1 (5 bases). CDR3 length equals 13 residues. Deletions cut 3 bases from V and 3 bases from J, with 6 bases between. Germline assignment: CDR1 MDHEN and CDR2 SYDVKM. CDR3 residues: CASSFRVGNTIYF. CDR3 nucleotide sequence: TGTGCCAGCAGTTTCAGGGTTGGAAACACCATATATTTT.

This sequence joins TRBV6-5 and TRBJ1-1; the match to TRBD1 covers 8 bases. Germline V gene lookup returns CDR1 MNHEY and CDR2 SVGAGI. V was clipped by 2 bases and J by 6 bases; unmatched bases: 11. This CDR3 contains 16 residues. CDR3 region: CASSYAPGRGPSEAFF. DNA for the CDR3: TGTGCCAGCAGTTACGCGCCAGGCAGGGGGCCATCTGAAGCTTTCTTT.

The rearrangement links TRBV25-1 to TRBJ1-2; 10 bases fit TRBD1. Losses at the gene ends were 4 bases for V and 7 bases for J; bases not matched to a gene: 3. The CDR3 runs to 13 residues. Germline lookup yields CDR1 MGHDK and CDR2 SYGVNS. Written as DNA, the CDR3 is TGTGCCAGCAGTGTGACAGGGGGCGTTGGCTACACCTTC. This sequence encodes CASSVTGGVGYTF.

This clone was recorded a few times. This sequence joins TRBV27 and TRBJ1-2, with a possible D match to TRBD1 (5 bases). The CDR3 sequence is 12 residues long. CDR1 and CDR2 from the germline V gene are MNHEY and SMNVEV (reference sequence). V was shortened by 8 bases and J by 8 bases, with 15 bases between the two germline ends. This chain's CDR3 is CASGGGGEGYTF. The CDR3 DNA reads as TGTGCCAGCGGTGGAGGAGGGGAGGGCTACACCTTC.

The CDR3 DNA reads TGTGCCAGCAGCGTAGATGCAGGGCCCCTTTCCTACGAGCAGTACTTC. Translated: CASSVDAGPLSYEQYF. The chain is built from TRBV9 and TRBJ2-7; TRBD1 is a possible D gene (5 bases). CDR3 length: 16 residues. Germline values: CDR1 SGDLS, CDR2 YYNGEE. Trimming removed 0 bases from V and 1 base from J, with 14 bases in between.

The V gene is TRBV11-3, the J gene TRBJ1-1; D gene ambiguous. The CDR3 spans 13 residues. Germline-derived CDR1 and CDR2 are SGHNT and YENEEA. Trimming took off 0 bases at V and 2 bases at J, with 4 bases between the two ends. CDR3 sequence: CASSLDYNTEAFF. The DNA for the CDR3 is TGTGCCAGCAGCTTAGACTATAACACTGAAGCTTTCTTT.

The V call is TRBV7-2, the J call TRBJ1-1, with D uncertain. In germline, CDR1 is SGHTA, CDR2 FQGNSA. Trimming left V 1 base short and J 8 bases short, with 8 bases between. CDR3 length: 12 residues. The DNA of the CDR3 is TGTGCCAGCAGCTTAGATGGAGGGGAAGCTTTCTTT. As protein: CASSLDGGEAFF. The full variable domain, its missing parts supplied by reference TRBV7-2 and TRBJ1-1, is GAGVSQSPSNKVTEKGKDVELRCDPISGHTALYWYRQSLGQGLEFLIYFQGNSAPDKSGLPSDRFSAERTGGSVSTLTIQRTQQEDSAVYLCASSLDGGEAFFGQGTRLTVV.

V is TRBV5-1 and J is TRBJ1-1, with D tentatively TRBD1 (6 bases). Germline CDR1 and CDR2: SGHRS and YFSETQ. Trimming left V 4 bases short and J 3 bases short, with 13 bases between. The CDR3 loop spans 14 amino acids. CDR3 sequence (DNA): TGCGCCAGCAGCACAGGGACGGTGGACACTGAAGCTTTCTTT. This codes for CASSTGTVDTEAFF.

The rearrangement joins TRBV6-5 to TRBJ1-2; 7 bases line up with TRBD1. The CDR3 spans 15 residues. With V trimmed by 2 bases and J by 5 bases, 8 bases remained unmatched. Germline CDR1 reads MNHEY; CDR2 reads SVGAGI. Here the CDR3 reads CASSYNRQGGYGYTF. CDR3 sequence (DNA): TGTGCCAGCAGTTACAATCGACAGGGCGGGTATGGCTACACCTTC.

The chain has TRBV6-5 and TRBJ2-7, with 8 bases that match TRBD2. CDR1 is MNHEY, CDR2 SVGAGI, per germline. The CDR3 extends over 15 amino acids. The junction had 11 bases not matched to a gene; V was cut back by 6 bases and J by 4 bases. CDR3 DNA: TGTGCCAGCAGCCCGGGACTAGGACATTTGTACGAGCAGTACTTC. It is translated as CASSPGLGHLYEQYF.